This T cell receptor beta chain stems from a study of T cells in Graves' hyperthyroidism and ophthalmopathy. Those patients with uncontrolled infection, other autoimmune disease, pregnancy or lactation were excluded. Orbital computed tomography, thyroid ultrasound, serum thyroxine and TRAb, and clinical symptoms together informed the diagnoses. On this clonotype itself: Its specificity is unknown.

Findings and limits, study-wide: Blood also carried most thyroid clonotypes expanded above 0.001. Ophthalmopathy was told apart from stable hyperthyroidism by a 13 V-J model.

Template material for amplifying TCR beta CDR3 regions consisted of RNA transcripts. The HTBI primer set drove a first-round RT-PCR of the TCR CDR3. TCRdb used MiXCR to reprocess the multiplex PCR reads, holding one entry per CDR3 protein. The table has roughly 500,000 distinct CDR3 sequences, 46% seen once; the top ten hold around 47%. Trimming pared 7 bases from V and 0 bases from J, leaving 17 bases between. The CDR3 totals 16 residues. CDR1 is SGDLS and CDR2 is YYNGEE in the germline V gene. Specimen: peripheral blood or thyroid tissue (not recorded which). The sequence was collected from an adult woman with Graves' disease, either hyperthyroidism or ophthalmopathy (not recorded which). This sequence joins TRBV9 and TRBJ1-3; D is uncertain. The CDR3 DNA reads TGTGCCAGCTCACCCGATTTGGCCTTCTCTGGAAACACCATATATTTT. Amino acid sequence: CASSPDLAFSGNTIYF.